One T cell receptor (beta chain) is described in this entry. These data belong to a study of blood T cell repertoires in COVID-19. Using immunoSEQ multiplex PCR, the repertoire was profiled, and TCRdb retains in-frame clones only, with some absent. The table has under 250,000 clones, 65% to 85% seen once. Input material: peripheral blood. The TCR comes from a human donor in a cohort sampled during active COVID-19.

CDR3 in amino acids: CASRGRRGDCQPQHF. In nucleotides, the CDR3 is TGTGCCAGCAGGGGCCGCAGGGGAGATTGTCAGCCCCAGCATTTT. The chain combines TRBV2 with TRBJ1-5, with D possibly matching TRBD1 (6 bases). This CDR3 is built from 15 residues. V was shortened by 6 bases and J by 6 bases, with 18 bases between the two germline ends. Germline lookup yields CDR1 SNHLY and CDR2 FYNNEI. The full variable domain, its missing parts supplied by reference TRBV2 and TRBJ1-5, is EPEVTQTPSHQVTQMGQEVILRCVPISNHLYFYWYRQILGQKVEFLVSFYNNEISEKSEIFDDQFSVERPDGSNFTLKIRSTKLEDSAMYFCASRGRRGDCQPQHFGDGTRLSIL.